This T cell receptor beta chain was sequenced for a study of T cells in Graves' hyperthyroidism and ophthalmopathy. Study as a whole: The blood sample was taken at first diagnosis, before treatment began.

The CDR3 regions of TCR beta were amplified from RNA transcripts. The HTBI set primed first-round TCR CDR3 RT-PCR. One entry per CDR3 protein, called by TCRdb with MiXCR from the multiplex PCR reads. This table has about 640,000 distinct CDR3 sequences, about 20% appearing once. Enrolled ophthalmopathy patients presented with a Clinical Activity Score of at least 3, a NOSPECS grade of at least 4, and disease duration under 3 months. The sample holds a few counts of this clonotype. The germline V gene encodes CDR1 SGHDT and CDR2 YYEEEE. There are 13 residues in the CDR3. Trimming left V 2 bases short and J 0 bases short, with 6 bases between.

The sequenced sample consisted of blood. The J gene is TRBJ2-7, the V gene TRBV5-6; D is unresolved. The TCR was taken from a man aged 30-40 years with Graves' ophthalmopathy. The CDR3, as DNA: TGTGCCAGCAGCTTACCAGACTCCTACGAGCAGTACTTC. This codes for CASSLPDSYEQYF.